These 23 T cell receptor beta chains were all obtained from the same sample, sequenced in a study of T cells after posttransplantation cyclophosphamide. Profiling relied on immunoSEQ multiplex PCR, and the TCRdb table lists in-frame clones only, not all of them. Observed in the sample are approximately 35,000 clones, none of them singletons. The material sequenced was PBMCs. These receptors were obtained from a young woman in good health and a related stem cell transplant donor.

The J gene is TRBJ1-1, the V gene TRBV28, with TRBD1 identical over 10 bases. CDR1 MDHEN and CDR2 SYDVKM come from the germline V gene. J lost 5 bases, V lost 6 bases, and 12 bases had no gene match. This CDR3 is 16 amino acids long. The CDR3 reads CASRPRPGQGLTEAFF. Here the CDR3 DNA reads TGTGCCAGCAGGCCGAGACCGGGACAGGGGTTAACTGAAGCTTTCTTT.

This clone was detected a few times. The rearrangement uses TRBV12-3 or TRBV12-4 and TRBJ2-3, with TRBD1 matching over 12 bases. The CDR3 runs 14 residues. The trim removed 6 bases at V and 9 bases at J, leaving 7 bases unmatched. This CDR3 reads CASRHAGTGGTQYF. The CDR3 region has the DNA TGTGCCAGCAGGCATGCCGGGACAGGGGGCACGCAGTATTTT.

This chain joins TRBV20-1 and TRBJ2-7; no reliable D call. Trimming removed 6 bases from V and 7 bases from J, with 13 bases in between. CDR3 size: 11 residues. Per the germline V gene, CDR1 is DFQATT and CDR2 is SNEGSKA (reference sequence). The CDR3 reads CSATETREQYF. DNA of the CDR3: TGCAGTGCCACCGAGACACGGGAGCAGTACTTC.

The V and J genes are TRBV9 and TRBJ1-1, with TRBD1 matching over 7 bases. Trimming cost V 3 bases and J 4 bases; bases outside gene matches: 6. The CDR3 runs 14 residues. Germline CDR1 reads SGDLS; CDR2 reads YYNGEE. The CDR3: CASSGGDRITEAFF. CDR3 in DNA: TGTGCCAGCAGCGGCGGGGACAGAATCACTGAAGCTTTCTTT.

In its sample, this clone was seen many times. This CDR3 reads CASSTGTGGDQPQHF. The CDR3 DNA reads as TGTGCCAGCAGTACAGGGACAGGGGGCGATCAGCCCCAGCATTTT. The chain couples TRBV27 to TRBJ1-5; TRBD1 agrees at 12 bases. The germline CDR1 and CDR2 sequences are MNHEY and SMNVEV (reference sequence). The CDR3 is 15 amino acids. The junction had 4 bases not matched to a gene; V was cut back by 5 bases and J by 5 bases.

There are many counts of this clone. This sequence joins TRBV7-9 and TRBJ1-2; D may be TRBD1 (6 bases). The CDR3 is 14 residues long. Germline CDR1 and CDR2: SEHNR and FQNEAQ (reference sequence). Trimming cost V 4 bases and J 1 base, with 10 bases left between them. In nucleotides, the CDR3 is TGTGCCAGCAGCTCGGACAGAAGTAACTATGGCTACACCTTC. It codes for CASSSDRSNYGYTF.

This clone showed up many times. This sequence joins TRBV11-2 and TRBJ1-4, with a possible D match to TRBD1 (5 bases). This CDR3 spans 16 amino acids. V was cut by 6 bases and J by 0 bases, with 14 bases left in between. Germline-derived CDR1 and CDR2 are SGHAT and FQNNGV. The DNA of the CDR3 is TGTGCCAGCAGACCTCCGTGGGGGGCAACTAATGAAAAACTGTTTTTT. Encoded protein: CASRPPWGATNEKLFF.

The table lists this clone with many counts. CDR3 sequence reads: CASSRTSGGQETQYF. The CDR3 region has the DNA TGTGCCAGCAGTCGGACTAGCGGGGGGCAAGAGACCCAGTACTTC. The gene calls are TRBV6-5 and TRBJ2-5; 14 bases agree with TRBD2. CDR1 and CDR2 from the germline V gene are MNHEY and SVGAGI. The CDR3 is 15 residues long. The J segment lost 2 bases and the V segment lost 5 bases, leaving 1 base of the junction unmatched.

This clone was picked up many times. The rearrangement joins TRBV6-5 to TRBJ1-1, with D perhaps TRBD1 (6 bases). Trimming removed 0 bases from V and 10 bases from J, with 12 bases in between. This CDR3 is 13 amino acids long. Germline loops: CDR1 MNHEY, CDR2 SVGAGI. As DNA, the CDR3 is TGTGCCAGCAGTTACTCCGGGGGGGGCCCAGCTTTCTTT. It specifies CASSYSGGGPAFF.

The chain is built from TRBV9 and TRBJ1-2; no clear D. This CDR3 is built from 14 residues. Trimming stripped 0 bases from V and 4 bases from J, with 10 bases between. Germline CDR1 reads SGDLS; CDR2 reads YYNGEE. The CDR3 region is CASSVEGRVYGYTF. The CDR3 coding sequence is TGTGCCAGCAGCGTAGAAGGGCGCGTCTATGGCTACACCTTC.

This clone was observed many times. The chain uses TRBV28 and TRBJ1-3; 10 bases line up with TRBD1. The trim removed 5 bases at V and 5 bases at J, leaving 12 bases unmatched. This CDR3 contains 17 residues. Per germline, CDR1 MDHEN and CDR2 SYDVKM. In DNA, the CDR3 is TGTGCCAGCAGTGCTCCCGGGACAGGGGTGGTCAGAAACACCATATATTTT. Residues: CASSAPGTGVVRNTIYF. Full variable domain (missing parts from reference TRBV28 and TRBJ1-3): DVKVTQSSRYLVKRTGEKVFLECVQDMDHENMFWYRQDPGLGLRLIYFSYDVKMKEKGDIPEGYSVSREKKERFSLILESASTNQTSMYLCASSAPGTGVVRNTIYFGEGSWLTVV.

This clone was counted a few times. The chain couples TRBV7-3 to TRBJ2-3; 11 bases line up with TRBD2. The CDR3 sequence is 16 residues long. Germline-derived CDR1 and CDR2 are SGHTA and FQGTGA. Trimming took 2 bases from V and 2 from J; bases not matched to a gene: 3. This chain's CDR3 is CASSLGSGGATDTQYF. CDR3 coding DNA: TGTGCCAGCAGCTTAGGTAGCGGGGGGGCCACAGATACGCAGTATTTT.

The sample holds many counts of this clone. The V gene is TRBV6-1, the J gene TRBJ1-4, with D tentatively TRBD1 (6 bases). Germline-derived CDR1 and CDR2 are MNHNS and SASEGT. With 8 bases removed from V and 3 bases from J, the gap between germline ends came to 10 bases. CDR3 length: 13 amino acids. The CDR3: CASHREANEKLFF. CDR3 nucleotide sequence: TGTGCCAGCCACAGGGAGGCTAATGAAAAACTGTTTTTT.

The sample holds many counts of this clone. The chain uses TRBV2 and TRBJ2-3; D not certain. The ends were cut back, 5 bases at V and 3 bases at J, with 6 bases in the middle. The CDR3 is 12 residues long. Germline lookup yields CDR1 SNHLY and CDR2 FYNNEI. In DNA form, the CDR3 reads TGTGCCAGCAGTCTAGTAACAGATACGCAGTATTTT. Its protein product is CASSLVTDTQYF.

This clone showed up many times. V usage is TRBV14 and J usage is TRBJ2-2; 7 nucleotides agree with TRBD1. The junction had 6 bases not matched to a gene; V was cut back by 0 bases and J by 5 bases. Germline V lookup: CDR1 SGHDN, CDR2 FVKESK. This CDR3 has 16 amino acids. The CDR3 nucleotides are TGTGCCAGCAGCCAAGATCGACAGGGTGTTACCGGGGAGCTGTTTTTT. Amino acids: CASSQDRQGVTGELFF.

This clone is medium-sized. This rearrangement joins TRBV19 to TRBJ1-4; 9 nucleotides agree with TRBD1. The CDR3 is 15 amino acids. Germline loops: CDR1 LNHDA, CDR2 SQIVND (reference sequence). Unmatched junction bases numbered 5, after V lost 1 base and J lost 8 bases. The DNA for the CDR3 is TGTGCCAGTAGTATAGGGGACAGGGTAGCCGAAAAACTGTTTTTT. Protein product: CASSIGDRVAEKLFF.

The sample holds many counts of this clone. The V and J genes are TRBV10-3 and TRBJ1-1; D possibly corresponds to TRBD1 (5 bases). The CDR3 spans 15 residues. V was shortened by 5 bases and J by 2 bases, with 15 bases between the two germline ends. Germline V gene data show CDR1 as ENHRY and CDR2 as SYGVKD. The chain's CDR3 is CAISRSSTGNTEAFF. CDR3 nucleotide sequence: TGTGCCATCAGTCGATCAAGTACAGGTAACACTGAAGCTTTCTTT.

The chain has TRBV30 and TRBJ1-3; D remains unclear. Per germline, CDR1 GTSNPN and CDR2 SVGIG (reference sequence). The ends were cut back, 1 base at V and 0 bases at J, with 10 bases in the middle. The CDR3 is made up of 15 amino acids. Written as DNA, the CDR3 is TGTGCCTGGAGTGGTAGGGTCCTCTCTGGAAACACCATATATTTT. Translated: CAWSGRVLSGNTIYF. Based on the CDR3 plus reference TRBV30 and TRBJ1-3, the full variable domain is SQTIHQWPATLVQPVGSPLSLECTVEGTSNPNLYWYRQAAGRGLQLLFYSVGIGQISSEVPQNLSASRPQDRQFILSSKKLLLSDSGFYLCAWSGRVLSGNTIYFGEGSWLTVV.

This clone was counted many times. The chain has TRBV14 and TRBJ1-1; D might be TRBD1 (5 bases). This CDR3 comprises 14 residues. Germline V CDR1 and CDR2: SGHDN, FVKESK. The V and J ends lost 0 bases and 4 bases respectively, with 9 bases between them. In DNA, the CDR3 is TGTGCCAGCAGCCAAGACAGGAGGGGCACTGAAGCTTTCTTT. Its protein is CASSQDRRGTEAFF.

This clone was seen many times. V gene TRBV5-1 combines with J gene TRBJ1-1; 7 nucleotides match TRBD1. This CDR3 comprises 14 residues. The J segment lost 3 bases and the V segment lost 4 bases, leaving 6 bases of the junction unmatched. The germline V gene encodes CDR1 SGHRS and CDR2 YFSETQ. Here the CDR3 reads CASSVTGSHTEAFF. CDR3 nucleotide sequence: TGCGCCAGCAGCGTGACAGGGAGTCACACTGAAGCTTTCTTT.

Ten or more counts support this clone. CDR3 amino acids: CASSTGPSNQPQHF. In DNA, the CDR3 is TGTGCCAGCAGTACAGGCCCAAGCAATCAGCCCCAGCATTTT. V and J are TRBV6-5 and TRBJ1-5, with D perhaps matching TRBD1 (5 bases). V shed 5 bases and J shed 1 base, with 9 bases lying between them. The CDR3 is made up of 14 amino acids. The germline V gene encodes CDR1 MNHEY and CDR2 SVGAGI.

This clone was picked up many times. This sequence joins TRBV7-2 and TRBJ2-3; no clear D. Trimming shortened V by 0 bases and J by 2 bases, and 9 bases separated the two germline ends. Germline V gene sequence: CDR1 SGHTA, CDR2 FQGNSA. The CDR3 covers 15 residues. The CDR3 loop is CASSLASGSTDTQYF. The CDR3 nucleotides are TGTGCCAGCAGCTTAGCGTCCGGGTCCACAGATACGCAGTATTTT.

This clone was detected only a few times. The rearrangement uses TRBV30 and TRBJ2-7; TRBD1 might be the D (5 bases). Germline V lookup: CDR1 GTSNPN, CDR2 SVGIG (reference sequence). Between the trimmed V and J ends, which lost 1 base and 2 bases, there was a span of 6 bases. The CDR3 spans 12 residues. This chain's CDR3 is CAWSGQTYEQYF. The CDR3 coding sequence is TGTGCCTGGAGTGGACAGACCTACGAGCAGTACTTC.